This T cell receptor (beta chain) stems from a study of patients and donors after allogeneic stem cell transplantation. This clonotype was seen a few times. MiXCR, applied by TCRdb to the RT-PCR reads, yields one record per CDR3 protein. Here the sample spans under 170,000 distinct CDR3 sequences, approximately 37% being singletons. This CDR3 contains 14 residues. Per germline, CDR1 DFQATT and CDR2 SNEGSKA (reference sequence). V lost 6 bases, J lost 2 bases, and 8 bases stayed unmatched. The sequence was obtained from a human donor who was either an allogeneic HSCT recipient or a stem cell or donor lymphocyte infusion donor (not recorded which). It is not recorded whose cells these are; they may come from a transplant donor. The chain combines TRBV20-1 with TRBJ1-2; 8 nucleotides align to TRBD1. Sequencing was performed on blood, either unsorted or a sorted T cell fraction (not recorded which). CDR3 nucleotides: TGCAGTGCGCGGACAGGGCGAGGGAACTATGGCTACACCTTC. This sequence encodes CSARTGRGNYGYTF.